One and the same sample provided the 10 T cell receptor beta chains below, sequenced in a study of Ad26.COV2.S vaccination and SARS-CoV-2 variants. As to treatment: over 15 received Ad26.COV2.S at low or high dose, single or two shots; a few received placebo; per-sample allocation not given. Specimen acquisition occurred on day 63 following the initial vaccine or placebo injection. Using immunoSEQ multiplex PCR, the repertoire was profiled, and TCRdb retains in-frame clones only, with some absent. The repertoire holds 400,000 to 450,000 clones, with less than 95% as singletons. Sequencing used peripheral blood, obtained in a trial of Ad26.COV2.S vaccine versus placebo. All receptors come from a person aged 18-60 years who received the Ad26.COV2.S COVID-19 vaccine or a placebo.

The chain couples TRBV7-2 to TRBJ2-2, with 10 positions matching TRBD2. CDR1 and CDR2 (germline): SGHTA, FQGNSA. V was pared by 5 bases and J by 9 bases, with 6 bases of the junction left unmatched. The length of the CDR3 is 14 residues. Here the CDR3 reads CASSPLAGERELFF. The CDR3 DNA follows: TGTGCCAGCAGCCCTCTAGCGGGAGAGAGGGAGCTGTTTTTT.

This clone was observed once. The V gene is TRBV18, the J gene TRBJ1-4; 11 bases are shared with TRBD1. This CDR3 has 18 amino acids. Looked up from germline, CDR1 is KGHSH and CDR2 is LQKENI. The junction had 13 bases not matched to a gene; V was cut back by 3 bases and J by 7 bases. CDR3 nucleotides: TGTGCCAGCTCACCGAACATTGTGGGGACAGGGGGTTTTGAAAAACTGTTTTTT. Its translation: CASSPNIVGTGGFEKLFF.

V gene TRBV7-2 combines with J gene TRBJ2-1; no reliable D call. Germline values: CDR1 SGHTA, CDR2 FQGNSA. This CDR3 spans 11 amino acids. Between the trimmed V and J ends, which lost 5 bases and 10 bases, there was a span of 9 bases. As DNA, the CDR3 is TGTGCCAGCAGCCGGGTCAGGGAGCAGTTCTTC. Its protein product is CASSRVREQFF.

The CDR3 sequence is CASSFLGFSTDTQYF. In nucleotides, the CDR3 is TGTGCCAGCAGTTTTCTCGGGTTTAGCACAGATACGCAGTATTTT. The chain recombines TRBV28 with TRBJ2-3, with D hard to call. CDR3 length equals 15 residues. Trimming removed 3 bases from V and 0 bases from J, with 10 bases in between. Germline lookup yields CDR1 MDHEN and CDR2 SYDVKM.

CDR3 residues: CASSSDRTLYNEQFF. The CDR3 coding sequence is TGCGCCAGCAGCTCGGACAGGACATTATACAATGAGCAGTTCTTC. J is TRBJ2-1 and V is TRBV5-1, with 7 bases matching TRBD1. This CDR3 has 15 amino acids. Germline CDR1 and CDR2: SGHRS and YFSETQ. The V and J ends lost 3 bases and 4 bases, in that order; junction bases with no gene match: 7.

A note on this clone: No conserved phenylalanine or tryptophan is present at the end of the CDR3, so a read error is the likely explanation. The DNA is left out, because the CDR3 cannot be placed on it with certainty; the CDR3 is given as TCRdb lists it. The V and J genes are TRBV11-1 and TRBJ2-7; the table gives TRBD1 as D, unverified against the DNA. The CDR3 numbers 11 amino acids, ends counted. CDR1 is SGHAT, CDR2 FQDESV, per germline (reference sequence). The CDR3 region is CASSLGGTGSR.

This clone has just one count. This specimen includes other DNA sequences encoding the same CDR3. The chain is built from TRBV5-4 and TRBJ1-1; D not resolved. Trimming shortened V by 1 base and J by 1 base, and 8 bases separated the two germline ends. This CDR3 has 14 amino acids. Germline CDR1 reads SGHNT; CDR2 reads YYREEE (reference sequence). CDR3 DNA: TGTGCCAGCAGCTTGACCCCCTCGAACACTGAAGCTTTCTTT. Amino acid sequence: CASSLTPSNTEAFF.

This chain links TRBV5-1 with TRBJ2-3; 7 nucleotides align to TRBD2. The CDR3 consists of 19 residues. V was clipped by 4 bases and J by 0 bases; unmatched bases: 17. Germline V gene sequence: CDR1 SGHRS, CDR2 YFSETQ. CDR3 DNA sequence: TGCGCCAGCAGCCGGCGAGCCCGACTAGCCGGGATTAGCACAGATACGCAGTATTTT. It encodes CASSRRARLAGISTDTQYF.

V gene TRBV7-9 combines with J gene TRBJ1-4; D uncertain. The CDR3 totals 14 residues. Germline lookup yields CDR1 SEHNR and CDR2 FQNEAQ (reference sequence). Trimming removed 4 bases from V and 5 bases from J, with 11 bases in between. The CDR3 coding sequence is TGTGCCAGCAGCTGGGCAGTACAAAATGAAAAACTGTTTTTT. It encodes CASSWAVQNEKLFF.

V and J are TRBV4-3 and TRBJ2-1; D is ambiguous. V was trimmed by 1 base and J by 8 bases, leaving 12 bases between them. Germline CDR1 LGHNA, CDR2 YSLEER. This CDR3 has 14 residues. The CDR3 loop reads CASSQVYRGDEQFF. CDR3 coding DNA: TGCGCCAGCAGCCAAGTATACCGAGGAGATGAGCAGTTCTTC.